This T cell receptor (beta chain) was recorded in a study of blood T cell repertoires in COVID-19. Background on the study: PBMCs, B-cell-depleted T cells, or T cells were the source of the cDNA or gDNA that made up the material.

Germline V CDR1 and CDR2: SGHRS, YFSETQ. Trimming left V 3 bases short and J 2 bases short, with 14 bases between. The CDR3 runs to 16 residues. Authors' methods: The assay estimated nucleated cells by amplifying reference gene primers. Sequencing used immunoSEQ multiplex PCR; TCRdb keeps in-frame clones, though not all of them. That table furnishes V, J and clone size, whereas the DNA furnished D and trimming. The sample contains hundreds of thousands of clones, 80% to 95% of which appear only once. Seattle cases were enrolled at active infection and followed longitudinally. Sequencing input: peripheral blood. The sequence was obtained from a man between 60 and 75 years old with COVID-19, enrolled during active disease. The V gene is TRBV5-1, the J gene TRBJ2-2; tentative D call: TRBD1 (7 bases). CDR3 region: CASSWAGQINTGELFF. DNA for the CDR3: TGCGCCAGCAGCTGGGCGGGACAGATCAACACCGGGGAGCTGTTTTTT.